The following is a T cell receptor (beta chain) sequence with its context. Profiling relied on immunoSEQ multiplex PCR, and the TCRdb table lists in-frame clones only, not all of them. Here the sample spans about 470,000 clones, about 92% being singletons. The treatment denotes: around 19 received Ad26.COV2.S at low or high dose, single or two shots; about 5 received placebo; per-sample allocation not given. The samples were gathered on day 63 after the first injection of vaccine or placebo. The entry originates in a study of Ad26.COV2.S vaccination and SARS-CoV-2 variants. The wider study: The authors gave Ad26.COV2.S intramuscularly, either once or twice 56 days apart.

This TCR derives from a person aged 18-65 years who received the Ad26.COV2.S COVID-19 vaccine or a placebo. Material: peripheral blood, obtained in a trial of Ad26.COV2.S vaccine versus placebo.

This CDR3 is CSVGRQGEKLFF. CDR3 in DNA: TGCAGCGTTGGGCGGCAGGGGGAAAAACTGTTTTTT. The chain uses TRBV29-1 and TRBJ1-4; maybe TRBD1 (6 bases). Germline-derived CDR1 and CDR2 are SQVTM and ANQGSEA. The CDR3 length is 12 residues. Trimming pared 4 bases from V and 8 bases from J, leaving 11 bases between.